The 13 T cell receptor beta chains below all came from one sample that was sequenced in a study of T cell responses to AZD1222 COVID-19 vaccine. The method was immunoSEQ multiplex PCR; TCRdb's version includes in-frame clones alone and lacks a portion of them. Found here are about 120,000 clones, less than 90% of them singletons; the top ten hold 2% to 3%. The sample was peripheral blood, taken on day 0 of AZD1222 vaccination. The receptors shown here come from an adult in good health.

In nucleotides, the CDR3 is TGTGCCAGCAGCTCCTTGACAGGCTTCGGGGGCTACACCTTC. It encodes CASSSLTGFGGYTF. The chain combines TRBV7-9 with TRBJ1-2; D might be TRBD1 (6 bases). The CDR3 has 14 residues. V was clipped by 4 bases and J by 8 bases, with 17 bases between them. Germline V lookup: CDR1 SEHNR, CDR2 FQNEAQ (reference sequence).

This chain connects TRBV12-5 to TRBJ2-3; 7 bases fit TRBD2. The CDR3 consists of 15 residues. Germline loops: CDR1 LGHNT, CDR2 FRNRAP. The V segment lost 3 bases and the J segment 1 base; nucleotides outside the gene matches: 4. The CDR3 region is CASGLSREGTDTQYF. For the CDR3, the DNA is TGTGCTAGTGGTTTATCCCGGGAGGGCACAGATACGCAGTATTTT. Full variable domain (outside the CDR3, taken from reference TRBV12-5 and TRBJ2-3): DARVTQTPRHKVTEMGQEVTMRCQPILGHNTVFWYRQTMMQGLELLAYFRNRAPLDDSGMPKDRFSAEMPDATLATLKIQPSEPRDSAVYFCASGLSREGTDTQYFGPGTRLTVL.

In this sample, this clone turned up once. The rearrangement uses TRBV7-2 and TRBJ2-2, with D tentatively TRBD2 (6 bases). Germline loops: CDR1 SGHTA, CDR2 FQGNSA. The CDR3 sequence is 15 residues long. Trimming removed 2 bases at V and 6 bases at J, with 13 bases between. The CDR3 region is CASSLFGGRAGELFF. CDR3 nucleotides: TGTGCCAGCAGCTTATTCGGGGGTAGGGCCGGGGAGCTGTTTTTT.

This clone is a singleton in its sample. V gene TRBV15 combines with J gene TRBJ1-2; D unresolved. This CDR3 spans 14 amino acids. The germline V gene encodes CDR1 LNHNV and CDR2 YYDKDF (reference sequence). V lost 1 base, J lost 2 bases, and 8 bases lay in between. CDR3 amino acids: CATSRANGNYGYTF. CDR3 sequence (DNA): TGTGCCACCAGCAGAGCCAACGGCAACTATGGCTACACCTTC.

The genes are TRBV20-1 and TRBJ2-1; TRBD2 matches at 10 bases. Germline loops: CDR1 DFQATT, CDR2 SNEGSKA (reference sequence). The ends lost 3 bases at V and 3 bases at J; junction bases unmatched: 8. The CDR3 sequence is 16 residues long. Written as DNA, the CDR3 is TGCAGTGCTAGTCCCGCGACTAGCGGGTACTACAATGAGCAGTTCTTC. This gives the protein CSASPATSGYYNEQFF.

The genes are TRBV3-1 (or the pseudogene TRBV3-2) and TRBJ2-1; 11 positions agree with TRBD2. V shed 7 bases and J 2 bases; nucleotides not matched to a gene: 4. The CDR3 covers 15 residues. Germline V gene lookup returns CDR1 LGHDT and CDR2 YNNKEL (reference sequence). The CDR3 loop reads CASTTGLAAYNEQFF. Here the CDR3 DNA reads TGTGCCAGCACCACGGGACTAGCGGCCTACAATGAGCAGTTCTTC.

The rearrangement joins TRBV30 to TRBJ1-6, with 7 bases lining up with TRBD1. CDR3 length: 15 amino acids. CDR1 is GTSNPN and CDR2 is SVGIG in the germline V gene (reference sequence). V lost 2 bases to trimming and J lost 2 bases; unmatched junction nucleotides: 3. CDR3 sequence reads: CAWSKTGPYNSPLHF. The CDR3 nucleotides read TGTGCCTGGAGTAAGACAGGGCCCTATAATTCACCCCTCCACTTT.

This chain uses TRBV30 with TRBJ2-7; D remains unclear. This CDR3 region has 15 residues. Germline V gene lookup returns CDR1 GTSNPN and CDR2 SVGIG (reference sequence). The ends were cut back, 0 bases at V and 0 bases at J, with 12 bases in the middle. CDR3 DNA: TGTGCCTGGAGTGTAGGCAGAAAAAACTCCTACGAGCAGTACTTC. Translated: CAWSVGRKNSYEQYF.

This chain joins TRBV4-1 and TRBJ2-3; D may be TRBD2 (5 bases). CDR1 is MGHRA, CDR2 YSYEKL, per germline. The CDR3 covers 13 residues. V lost 5 bases, J lost 5 bases, and 11 bases lay in between. The DNA of the CDR3 is TGCGCCAGCAGCATCCCAGGACTAGATACGCAGTATTTT. Its protein product is CASSIPGLDTQYF.

The rearrangement joins TRBV5-6 to TRBJ2-7; TRBD2 matches at 8 bases. Germline V gene data show CDR1 as SGHDT and CDR2 as YYEEEE. Trimming at V came to 2 bases and at J to 4 bases, leaving 11 bases not matched to a gene. The CDR3 has 16 residues. As DNA, the CDR3 is TGTGCCAGCAGCTTCGCCCGGAGGACTAGCAGGTACGAGCAGTACTTC. It encodes CASSFARRTSRYEQYF.

The chain has TRBV27 and TRBJ2-3; a weak D match, TRBD2 (6 bases). The V gene lost 8 bases and the J gene lost 11 bases, with 17 bases spanning the gap. The CDR3 contains 12 residues. CDR1 and CDR2 from the germline V gene are MNHEY and SMNVEV (reference sequence). DNA of the CDR3: TGTGCCAGCGGGTGGATGACCGGGGGGCAGTATTTT. Its translation is CASGWMTGGQYF.

V usage is TRBV10-3 and J usage is TRBJ1-6, with a possible D match to TRBD1 (5 bases). CDR1 and CDR2 (germline): ENHRY, SYGVKD. The CDR3 has 16 residues. V was trimmed by 1 base and J by 7 bases, leaving 14 bases between them. The DNA of the CDR3 is TGTGCCATCAGTGAGTATACGACAGAGGAAAATTCACCCCTCCACTTT. As protein: CAISEYTTEENSPLHF.

The rearrangement uses TRBV19 and TRBJ1-5; possible D gene TRBD1, 5 bases. The CDR3 runs to 15 residues. Trimming cost V 5 bases and J 1 base, with 12 bases left between them. Per germline, CDR1 LNHDA and CDR2 SQIVND (reference sequence). The CDR3 DNA reads as TGTGCCAGTAGTCCGGGACTGTCAAGCAATCAGCCCCAGCATTTT. Translated, it gives CASSPGLSSNQPQHF. Combining the CDR3 with reference TRBV19 and TRBJ1-5 gives the whole variable domain DGGITQSPKYLFRKEGQNVTLSCEQNLNHDAMYWYRQDPGQGLRLIYYSQIVNDFQKGDIAEGYSVSREKKESFPLTVTSAQKNPTAFYLCASSPGLSSNQPQHFGDGTRLSIL.